Shown below are 16 T cell receptor beta chains from a single sample sequenced in a study of T-cell memory formation after mild COVID-19 (dated by TCRdb to 2020 to 2023). Libraries were built with 5' RACE. The sequencer listed for this sample is Illumina NovaSeq 6000. Starting from the raw public reads, TCRdb applied fastp trimming at Q25, assembled clones with MiXCR and retained in-frame beta chains. Merged by CDR3 protein, the rows form single entries marked with the most common genes and DNA. The sample contains roughly 300,000 distinct CDR3 sequences, roughly 13% of them found a single time. The ten largest make up 20% to 25% of the sample. Sequencing input: PBMCs or a T cell subset sorted from them (not recorded which). These receptor sequences come from a man aged 18 to 29 who had mild COVID-19 (a few samples of this study predate the infection). The sample titles of this study are shuffled in the database, so cell type and time point are left out; the donor was told from shared clones.

This clonotype turned up a few times. The chain joins TRBV9 to TRBJ2-3, with 12 bases that match TRBD2. Per the germline V gene, CDR1 is SGDLS and CDR2 is YYNGEE. V lost 0 bases to trimming and J lost 4 bases; unmatched junction nucleotides: 6. The CDR3 is 17 residues long. This chain's CDR3 is CASSVGRTSGAADTQYF. CDR3 DNA sequence: TGTGCCAGCAGCGTAGGAAGGACTAGCGGGGCCGCAGATACGCAGTATTTT. Supplemented by reference TRBV9 and TRBJ2-3, the full variable domain reads DSGVTQTPKHLITATGQRVTLRCSPRSGDLSVYWYQQSLDQGLQFLIQYYNGEERAKGNILERFSAQQFPDLHSELNLSSLELGDSALYFCASSVGRTSGAADTQYFGPGTRLTVL.

CDR3 amino acids: CASSGGPDTQYF. The CDR3 DNA sequence: TGCGCCAGCAGCGGGGGTCCAGATACGCAGTATTTT. This sequence joins TRBV10-2 and TRBJ2-3; TRBD2 might be the D (6 bases). Germline assignment: CDR1 WSHSY and CDR2 SAAADI. V lost 6 bases and J 4 bases, leaving 8 bases between the germline ends. This CDR3 spans 12 amino acids.

This clonotype was observed a few times. The V and J genes are TRBV29-1 and TRBJ2-5; TRBD2 is a possible D gene (6 bases). CDR1 is SQVTM and CDR2 is ANQGSEA in the germline V gene. V lost 7 bases and J 5 bases, leaving 11 bases between the germline ends. This CDR3 is 11 amino acids long. The CDR3 loop is CSAWGGETQYF. The CDR3 DNA reads as TGCAGCGCCTGGGGAGGTGAGACCCAGTACTTC.

The genes are TRBV23-1 and TRBJ2-2, with D maybe TRBD1 (9 bases). TRBV23-1 is filed as an ORF, its function uncertain. With 10 bases removed from V and 3 bases from J, the gap between germline ends came to 18 bases. CDR3 length: 15 residues. The CDR3 region has the DNA TGCGCCACCTCGGGGGGGACAGGGCACACCGGGGAGCTGTTTTTT. This sequence encodes CATSGGTGHTGELFF.

The chain links TRBV29-1 to TRBJ2-7, with 7 bases aligning to TRBD1. The J segment lost 1 base and the V segment lost 0 bases, leaving 3 bases of the junction unmatched. The CDR3 totals 14 residues. Germline lookup yields CDR1 SQVTM and CDR2 ANQGSEA. This chain's CDR3 is CSVEEQGTSYEQYF. DNA for the CDR3: TGCAGCGTTGAAGAACAGGGGACGTCCTACGAGCAGTACTTC.

The chain couples TRBV5-1 to TRBJ1-5, with D tentatively TRBD1 (5 bases). With 4 bases removed from V and 0 bases from J, the gap between germline ends came to 14 bases. This CDR3 comprises 16 residues. CDR1 is SGHRS and CDR2 is YFSETQ in the germline V gene. The CDR3 sequence: CASSGGRKVSNQPQHF. The CDR3 region has the DNA TGCGCCAGCAGCGGGGGGAGGAAGGTTAGCAATCAGCCCCAGCATTTT.

The rearrangement links TRBV11-3 to TRBJ2-1; D is possibly TRBD2 (5 bases). The CDR3 length is 14 residues. The germline gives CDR1 SGHNT, CDR2 YENEEA. The ends were cut back, 5 bases at V and 3 bases at J, with 11 bases in the middle. As DNA, the CDR3 is TGTGCCAGCAGCCCTGTCGGGGACTACAATGAGCAGTTCTTC. Its translation is CASSPVGDYNEQFF. The entire variable domain, with the rest obtained from reference TRBV11-3 and TRBJ2-1, is as follows: EAGVVQSPRYKIIEKKQPVAFWCNPISGHNTLYWYLQNLGQGPELLIRYENEEAVDDSQLPKDRFSAERLKGVDSTLKIQPAELGDSAVYLCASSPVGDYNEQFFGPGTRLTVL.

The V and J genes are TRBV5-6 and TRBJ2-3, with 7 bases fitting TRBD2. The V segment lost 7 bases and the J segment 2 bases; nucleotides outside the gene matches: 4. From germline, CDR1 is SGHDT and CDR2 YYEEEE. CDR3 length: 13 residues. The CDR3 region has the DNA TGTGCCAGCCGGACTAGTCACACAGATACGCAGTATTTT. Its protein product is CASRTSHTDTQYF.

The genes are TRBV6-1 and TRBJ2-6, with no clear D. Trimming left V 4 bases short and J 2 bases short, with 9 bases between. Germline V gives CDR1 MNHNS, CDR2 SASEGT. The CDR3 consists of 15 residues. The CDR3 loop is CASSVSDTGANVLTF. The CDR3 DNA sequence: TGTGCCAGCAGTGTCAGCGATACTGGGGCCAACGTCCTGACTTTC.

The chain employs TRBV20-1 and TRBJ2-7; D remains unclear. The CDR3 covers 14 residues. Germline V CDR1 and CDR2: DFQATT, SNEGSKA (reference sequence). V dropped 0 bases and J dropped 6 bases, with 15 bases sitting between them. In nucleotides, the CDR3 is TGCAGTGCTAGAGATAGGCTAGTATCCCCCGAGCAGTACTTC. Translated, it gives CSARDRLVSPEQYF.

The V gene is TRBV10-3, the J gene TRBJ2-2, with TRBD1 as a possible D gene (6 bases). V gave up 8 bases and J gave up 5 bases, with 9 bases separating them. The CDR3 covers 12 residues. Per the germline V gene, CDR1 is ENHRY and CDR2 is SYGVKD. The CDR3 sequence: CAISQGTGELFF. Written as DNA, the CDR3 is TGTGCCATCTCCCAGGGGACCGGGGAGCTGTTTTTT.

This clonotype has a handful of counts. J is TRBJ1-1 and V is TRBV2; weak D call: TRBD1 (6 bases). V was trimmed by 8 bases and J by 4 bases, leaving 14 bases between them. The CDR3 runs to 13 residues. In germline, CDR1 is SNHLY, CDR2 FYNNEI. CDR3 nucleotide sequence: TGTGCCAGCCGGGACACCCCCTCCACTGAAGCTTTCTTT. Protein product: CASRDTPSTEAFF.

This clonotype was observed a handful of times. The chain is built from TRBV18 and TRBJ2-2, with D tentatively TRBD1 (5 bases). In germline, CDR1 is KGHSH, CDR2 LQKENI. CDR3 length: 15 amino acids. Deletions cut 2 bases from V and 4 bases from J, with 11 bases between. The CDR3 DNA reads TGTGCCAGCTCACCATCCAGGGAATTCACCGGGGAGCTGTTTTTT. Protein sequence: CASSPSREFTGELFF.

V gene TRBV9 combines with J gene TRBJ1-1; D remains ambiguous. The CDR3 sequence is 14 residues long. V was clipped by 0 bases and J by 3 bases, with 9 bases between them. The V gene's germline CDR1 is SGDLS and CDR2 YYNGEE. CDR3 sequence: CASSVAPIDTEAFF. The CDR3 region has the DNA TGTGCCAGCAGCGTAGCCCCCATCGACACTGAAGCTTTCTTT.

V and J are TRBV4-3 and TRBJ2-7; no reliable D call. V lost 0 bases and J lost 6, with 6 bases in between. The CDR3 runs to 12 residues. The germline CDR1 and CDR2 sequences are LGHNA and YSLEER. CDR3 sequence: CASSQDGVEQYF. The DNA for the CDR3 is TGCGCCAGCAGCCAAGATGGAGTCGAGCAGTACTTC.

A few counts support this clonotype. The chain recombines TRBV15 with TRBJ2-3; no clear D. With 4 bases removed from V and 2 bases from J, the gap between germline ends came to 10 bases. Germline assignment: CDR1 LNHNV and CDR2 YYDKDF (reference sequence). CDR3 size: 14 residues. CDR3: CATSTRRNTDTQYF. The CDR3 nucleotides read TGTGCCACCAGCACCCGGCGGAACACAGATACGCAGTATTTT.